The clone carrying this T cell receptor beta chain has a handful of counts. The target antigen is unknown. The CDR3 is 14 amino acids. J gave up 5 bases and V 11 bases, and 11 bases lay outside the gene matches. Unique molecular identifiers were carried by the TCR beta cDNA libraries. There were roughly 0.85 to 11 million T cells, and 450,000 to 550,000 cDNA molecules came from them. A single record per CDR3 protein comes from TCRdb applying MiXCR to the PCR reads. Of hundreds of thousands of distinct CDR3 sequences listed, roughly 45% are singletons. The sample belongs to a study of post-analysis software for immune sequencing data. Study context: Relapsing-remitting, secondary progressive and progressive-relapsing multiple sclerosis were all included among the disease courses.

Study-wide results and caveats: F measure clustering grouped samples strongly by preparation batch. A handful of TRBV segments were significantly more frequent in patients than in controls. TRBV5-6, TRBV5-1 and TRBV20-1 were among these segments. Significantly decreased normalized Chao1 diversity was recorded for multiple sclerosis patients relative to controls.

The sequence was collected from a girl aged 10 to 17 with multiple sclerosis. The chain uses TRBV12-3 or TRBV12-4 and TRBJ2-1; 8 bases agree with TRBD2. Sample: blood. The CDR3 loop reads CAASLVAGHNEQFF. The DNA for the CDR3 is TGTGCCGCCTCCCTTGTAGCGGGGCACAATGAGCAGTTCTTC.